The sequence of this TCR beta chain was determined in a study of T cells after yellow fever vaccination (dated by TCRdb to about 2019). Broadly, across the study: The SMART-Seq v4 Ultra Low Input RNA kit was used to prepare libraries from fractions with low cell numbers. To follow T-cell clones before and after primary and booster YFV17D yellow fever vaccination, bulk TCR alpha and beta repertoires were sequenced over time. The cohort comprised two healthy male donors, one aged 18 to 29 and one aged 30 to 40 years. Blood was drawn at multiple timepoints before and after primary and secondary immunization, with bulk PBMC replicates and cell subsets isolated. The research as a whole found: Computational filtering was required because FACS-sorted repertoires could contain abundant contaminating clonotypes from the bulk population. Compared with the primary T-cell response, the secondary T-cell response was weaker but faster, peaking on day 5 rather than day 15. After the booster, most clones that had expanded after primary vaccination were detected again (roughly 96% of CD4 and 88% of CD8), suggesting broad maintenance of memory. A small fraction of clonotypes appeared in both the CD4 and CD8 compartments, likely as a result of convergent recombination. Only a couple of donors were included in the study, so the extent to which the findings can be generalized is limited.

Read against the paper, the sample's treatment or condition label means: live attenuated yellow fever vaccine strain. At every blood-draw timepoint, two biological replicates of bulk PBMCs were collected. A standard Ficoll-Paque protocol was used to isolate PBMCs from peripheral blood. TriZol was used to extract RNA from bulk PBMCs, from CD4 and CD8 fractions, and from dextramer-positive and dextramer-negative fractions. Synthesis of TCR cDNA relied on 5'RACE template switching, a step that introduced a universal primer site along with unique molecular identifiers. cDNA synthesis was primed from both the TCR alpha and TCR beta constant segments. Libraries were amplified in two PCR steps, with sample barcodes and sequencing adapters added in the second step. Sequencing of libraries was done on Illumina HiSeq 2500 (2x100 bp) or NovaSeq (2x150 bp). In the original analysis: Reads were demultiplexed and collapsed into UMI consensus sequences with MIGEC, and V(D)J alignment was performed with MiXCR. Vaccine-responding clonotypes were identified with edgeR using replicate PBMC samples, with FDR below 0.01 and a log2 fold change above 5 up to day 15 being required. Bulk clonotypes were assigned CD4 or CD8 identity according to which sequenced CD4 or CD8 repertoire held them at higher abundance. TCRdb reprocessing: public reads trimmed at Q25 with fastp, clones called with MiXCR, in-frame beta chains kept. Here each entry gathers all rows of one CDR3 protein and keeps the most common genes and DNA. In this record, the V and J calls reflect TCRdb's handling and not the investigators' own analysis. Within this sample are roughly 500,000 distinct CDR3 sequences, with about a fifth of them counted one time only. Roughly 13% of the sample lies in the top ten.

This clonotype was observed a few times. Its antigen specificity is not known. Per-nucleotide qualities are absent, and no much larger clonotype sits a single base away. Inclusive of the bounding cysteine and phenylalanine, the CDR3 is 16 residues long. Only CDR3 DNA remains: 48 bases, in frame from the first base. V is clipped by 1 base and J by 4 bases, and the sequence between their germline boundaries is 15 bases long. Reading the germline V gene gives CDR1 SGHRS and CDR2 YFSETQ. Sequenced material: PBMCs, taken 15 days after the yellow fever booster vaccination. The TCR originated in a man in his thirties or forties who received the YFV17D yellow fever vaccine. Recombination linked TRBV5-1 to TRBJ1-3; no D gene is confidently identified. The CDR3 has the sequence CASSLSRGQVGNTIYF. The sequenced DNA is TGCGCCAGCAGCTTGTCTCGGGGTCAGGTCGGAAACACCATATATTTT.